The entry below describes one T cell receptor (beta chain). Its antigen is unidentified. Method: immunoSEQ multiplex PCR; TCRdb's copy keeps in-frame clones and lacks some. The repertoire holds over 40,000 clones, 65% to 85% seen once, with roughly 5% in the top ten. Autoimmune disease history or systemic immunosuppression barred patients. Germline loops: CDR1 SGHDT, CDR2 YYEEEE. V lost 5 bases and J lost 5, with 16 bases in between. The CDR3 is 14 amino acids. This record belongs to a study of OX40 agonist ivuxolimab in advanced cancers. At the level of the study: Partial responses occurred in three patients (one hepatocellular carcinoma, two cutaneous melanoma).

The study, taken as a whole, reports: The authors did not determine the antigen specificity of the expanded peripheral T cells. Doses of 0.1 to 3.0 mg/kg were accompanied by clonal expansion of CD4+ and CD8+ blood T cells by week 6.

Source: CD4+ or CD8+ T cells sorted from blood, taken in a trial of the OX40 agonist ivuxolimab. The clonotype was recovered from an adult with an advanced solid tumor such as melanoma, head and neck, liver or kidney cancer. This chain links TRBV5-6 with TRBJ1-2; possible D gene TRBD1, 6 bases. In DNA form, the CDR3 reads TGTGCCAGCAGTGGGGGCGGACAAAGATATGGCTACACCTTC. Translation: CASSGGGQRYGYTF.